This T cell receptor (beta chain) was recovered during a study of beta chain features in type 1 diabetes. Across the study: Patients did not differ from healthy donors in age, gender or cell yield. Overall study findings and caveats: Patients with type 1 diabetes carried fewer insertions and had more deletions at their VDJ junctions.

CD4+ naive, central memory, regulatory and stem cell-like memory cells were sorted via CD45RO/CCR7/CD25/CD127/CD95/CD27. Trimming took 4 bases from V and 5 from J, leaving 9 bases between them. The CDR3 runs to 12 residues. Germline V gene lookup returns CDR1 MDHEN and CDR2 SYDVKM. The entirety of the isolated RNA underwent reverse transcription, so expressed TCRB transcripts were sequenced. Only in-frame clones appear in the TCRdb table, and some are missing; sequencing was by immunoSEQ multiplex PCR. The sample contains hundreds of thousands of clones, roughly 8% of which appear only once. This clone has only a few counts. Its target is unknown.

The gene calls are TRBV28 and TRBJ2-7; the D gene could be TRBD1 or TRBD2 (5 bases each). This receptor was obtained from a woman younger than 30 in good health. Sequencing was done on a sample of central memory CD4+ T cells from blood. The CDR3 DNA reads TGTGCCAGCAGTTCTGGGGGACACGAGCAGTACTTC. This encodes CASSSGGHEQYF.